Listed below are T cell receptor beta chains from one sample, sequenced in a study of blood T cell repertoires in COVID-19. The assay was immunoSEQ multiplex PCR, and TCRdb's table has in-frame clones only and misses some. The sample yields roughly 190,000 clones, 80% to 90% seen once. The sample was peripheral blood. The source of these receptors is a man aged 25-45 years with acute or convalescent COVID-19. CDR3s include the opening cysteine and the closing phenylalanine or tryptophan. The D gene is left open where the match is weak. The size field is filled for only some rows; it gives once, few, many or a size class.

V gene	clone size	D gene	CDR3 length	J gene	CDR3 DNA	CDR3 protein
TRBV27	NA	NA	14	TRBJ1-2	TGTGCCAGCGGCCGGACAGCCCCAATAGAGGGCTACACCTTC	CASGRTAPIEGYTF
TRBV28	NA	NA	17	TRBJ1-1	TGTGCCAGCGGGGCCCCGGGACAAGCCCCTTTGAACACTGAAGCTTTCTTT	CASGAPGQAPLNTEAFF
TRBV4-1	NA	TRBD1	15	TRBJ1-6	TGCGCCAGCAGCCAACGGGACAGGGATCGGGCACCCCTCCACTTT	CASSQRDRDRAPLHF
TRBV6-5	NA	TRBD1	12	TRBJ1-1	TGTGCCAGCAGGACAGGGCGATATGAAGCTTTCTTT	CASRTGRYEAFF
TRBV28	NA	TRBD1	15	TRBJ1-1	TGTGCCAGCAGCTCCCAGGGGGGATTAAACACTGAAGCTTTCTTT	CASSSQGGLNTEAFF
TRBV11-2	NA	TRBD1	16	TRBJ2-7	TGTGCCAGCAGCTTTCCGGGACAGCGCTTCTCCTACGAGCAGTACTTC	CASSFPGQRFSYEQYF
TRBV3-1/TRBV3-2	NA	TRBD1	16	TRBJ1-2	TGTGCCAGCAGCCCTCGATCGGGACAGGGAAACTATGGCTACACCTTC	CASSPRSGQGNYGYTF
TRBV5-4	NA	NA	13	TRBJ2-7	TGTGCCAGCAGCTTGTATGGGCGAGACGAGCAGTACTTC	CASSLYGRDEQYF
TRBV5-1	NA	NA	12	TRBJ2-1	TGCGCCAGCAGTTGGGACTTCAATGAGCAGTTCTTC	CASSWDFNEQFF
TRBV9	NA	TRBD1	13	TRBJ1-2	TGTGCCAGCAGTGTTACAGGGGACTATGGCTACACCTTC	CASSVTGDYGYTF
TRBV9	NA	NA	14	TRBJ2-5	TGTGCCAGCAGCGTAACCCCGAGCCAAGAGACCCAGTACTTC	CASSVTPSQETQYF
TRBV6-5	NA	TRBD1	15	TRBJ1-2	TGTGCCAGCAGGCAAGAACAGGGGTCGAACTATGGCTACACCTTC	CASRQEQGSNYGYTF
TRBV19	NA	TRBD1	12	TRBJ1-4	TGTGCCAGTAGTGCCAGGGGGGAAAAACTGTTTTTT	CASSARGEKLFF
TRBV4-1	NA	TRBD1	16	TRBJ1-5	TGCGCCAGCAGCCAGACAGACAGGGGGATGAGTCAGCCCCAGCATTTT	CASSQTDRGMSQPQHF
TRBV28	NA	NA	15	TRBJ1-2	TGTGCCAGCAGTTCCCCCCGACAGACACGCTATGGCTACACCTTC	CASSSPRQTRYGYTF
TRBV5-1	NA	TRBD2	16	TRBJ2-1	TGCGCCAGCAGCTGGATTCAGACTAGCGGACCGGTTAGGCAGTTCTTC	CASSWIQTSGPVRQFF
TRBV18	once	NA	14	TRBJ2-1	TGTGCCAGCTCACGGGGGACAAACTACAATGAGCAGTTCTTC	CASSRGTNYNEQFF
TRBV19	NA	TRBD1	15	TRBJ2-3	TGTGCCAGCTCCCTTAACAGGGGAGCGACAGATACGCAGTATTTT	CASSLNRGATDTQYF
TRBV11-2	NA	TRBD1	12	TRBJ1-2	TGTGCCAGCAGCAAAGACAGGGATGGCTACACCTTC	CASSKDRDGYTF
TRBV28	NA	NA	16	TRBJ1-5	TGTGCCACCACCCTACCCGGGGGATCAGGTAGGGGGCCCCAGCATTTT	CATTLPGGSGRGPQHF
TRBV5-4	once	NA	11	TRBJ2-5	TGTGCCGCCGGAGTGAGTGAGACCCAGTACTTC	CAAGVSETQYF
TRBV7-9	NA	TRBD2	17	TRBJ2-3	TGTGCCAGCAGCGGCCGACTGGCGAGCGGGAGGGCAGATACGCAGTATTTT	CASSGRLASGRADTQYF
TRBV28	NA	NA	14	TRBJ1-1	TGTGCCAGCACCGAAGTGGGGAGAGCCACTGAAGCTTTCTTT	CASTEVGRATEAFF
TRBV6-7	NA	NA	14	TRBJ1-1	TGTGCCAGCAGTTACGCAACAGGGAACACTGAAGCTTTCTTT	CASSYATGNTEAFF
TRBV28	NA	NA	16	TRBJ1-5	TGTGCCAGCAGTTCCGGGGATGTATATAGCAATCAGCCCCAGCATTTT	CASSSGDVYSNQPQHF
TRBV15	NA	TRBD1	13	TRBJ2-5	TGTGCCACCAGGTGGGACAGTCAAGAGACCCAGTACTTC	CATRWDSQETQYF
TRBV5-1	NA	NA	15	TRBJ2-7	TGCGCCAGCAGCTTGGCAGCGGGCCGTTCCTACGAGCAGTACTTC	CASSLAAGRSYEQYF
TRBV15	NA	NA	15	TRBJ2-7	TGTGCCACCAGCAGAGATGGAACGAGGGTCTACGAGCAGTACTTC	CATSRDGTRVYEQYF
TRBV19	once	NA	12	TRBJ2-1	TGTGCCAGTAGCGGCGGGTACAATGAGCAGTTCTTC	CASSGGYNEQFF
TRBV5-1	NA	NA	15	TRBJ2-7	TGCGCCAGCAGCTTGGCGGCAGGTTCTTTCTACGAGCAGTACTTC	CASSLAAGSFYEQYF
TRBV29-1	NA	TRBD1	14	TRBJ2-5	TGCAGCGTCCGAACCGGGACAGGGGGAGAGACCCAGTACTTC	CSVRTGTGGETQYF
TRBV28	NA	TRBD1	15	TRBJ2-7	TGTGCCAGCAGTTTTTCCGGGACAGGGTCCTACGAGCAGTACTTC	CASSFSGTGSYEQYF
TRBV28	NA	NA	13	TRBJ1-6	TGTGCCAGCAGTGGAGACTTAAATTCACCCCTCCACTTT	CASSGDLNSPLHF
TRBV6-5	NA	TRBD1	13	TRBJ1-2	TGTGCCAGCAGCTTAGGCGACAGGGACGGCTACACCTTC	CASSLGDRDGYTF
TRBV7-2	NA	TRBD1	16	TRBJ1-4	TGTGCCAGCAGCTCACGACAGGGGGTGGCTAATGAAAAACTGTTTTTT	CASSSRQGVANEKLFF
TRBV12-3/TRBV12-4	NA	NA	13	TRBJ1-1	TGTGCCAGCAGTTTTGAGCGATACACTGAAGCTTTCTTT	CASSFERYTEAFF
TRBV30	NA	NA	13	TRBJ1-5	TGTGCCTGGAGTGTCCAGGGAAATCAGCCCCAGCATTTT	CAWSVQGNQPQHF
TRBV9	few	TRBD1	15	TRBJ1-3	TGTGCCAGCAGCGTAAGACAGGGGAAAGGAAACACCATATATTTT	CASSVRQGKGNTIYF
TRBV28	few	TRBD1	16	TRBJ1-2	TGTGCCAGCACTACAGGGGTGGGGGGTTACTACTATGGCTACACCTTC	CASTTGVGGYYYGYTF
TRBV29-1	once	NA	13	TRBJ1-1	TGCAGCGTTGAGGAACAGATGAACACTGAAGCTTTCTTT	CSVEEQMNTEAFF
TRBV6-5	once	TRBD1	13	TRBJ1-1	TGTGCCACCGGTGGGACAGGGGGCACTGAAGCTTTCTTT	CATGGTGGTEAFF
TRBV3-1/TRBV3-2	NA	NA	13	TRBJ1-1	TGTGCCAGCGCCGCACACCCGGCGGATGAAGCTTTCTTT	CASAAHPADEAFF
TRBV2	NA	NA	13	TRBJ1-1	TGTGCCAGCCTTGCACAGGGGAACACTGAAGCTTTCTTT	CASLAQGNTEAFF
TRBV12-3/TRBV12-4	NA	TRBD1	11	TRBJ2-2	TGTGCCAGCAGTGAACAGGGGGCCCTAGTTTTT	CASSEQGALVF
TRBV3-1/TRBV3-2	NA	NA	16	TRBJ1-1	TGTGCCAGCAGCCAAGTAGGTGCGGCAGCTTACACTGAAGCTTTCTTT	CASSQVGAAAYTEAFF
TRBV21-1	NA	NA	18	TRBJ1-3	TGTGCCAGCAGCAATTTGGACAGGGTATTTGAAACTGGAAACACCATATATTTT	CASSNLDRVFETGNTIYF
TRBV5-1	NA	TRBD1	22	TRBJ2-5	TGCGCCAGCAGCCCCGAACCCCGGACAGGGTGGGTGACGGGGGTTGGAAAAGAGACCCAGTACTTC	CASSPEPRTGWVTGVGKETQYF
TRBV5-4	once	TRBD1	14	TRBJ1-4	TGTGCCAGCAGCCCCGGGACAGGGCAGGAAAAACTGTTTTTT	CASSPGTGQEKLFF
TRBV9	NA	NA	14	TRBJ2-1	TGTGCCAGCAGCGTCCGTCCAGGGTACAATGAGCAGTTCTTC	CASSVRPGYNEQFF
TRBV13	NA	TRBD2	13	TRBJ2-7	TGTGCCAGCAGCCCCCGGACTAGGGGCGAGCAGTACTTC	CASSPRTRGEQYF
TRBV4-1	NA	NA	16	TRBJ2-1	TGCGCCAGCAGACTAGTCGGGGGAAGCTCCTACAATGAGCAGTTCTTC	CASRLVGGSSYNEQFF
TRBV29-1	NA	NA	11	TRBJ2-3	TGCAGCGTGCCCTCTCGGGGTACGCAGTATTTT	CSVPSRGTQYF
TRBV27	NA	TRBD2	16	TRBJ2-1	TGTGCCAGCAGTGAAACTTACGGGACTAGCCGCGATGTTTTATTCTTC	CASSETYGTSRDVLFF